This TCR beta chain was sequenced for a study of cytomegalovirus exposure and HLA in healthy donors. About the study: The roughly 100 million unique TCR beta sequences, from approximately 170 million T cells, were found by an earlier analysis. Early release data held 85 million or so unique TCRs from HLA-typed donors. Study-level points and caveats: Among the sequence variants, a highly shared cluster was likely an artifact of sequencing. TCR beta chain V- and J-gene trimming was linked, in a later analysis, to a missense variant in DCLRE1C.

On this clone: The antigen is undetermined. At the DNA level, this CDR3 is encoded by other sequences in the same sample as well.

The study ran its PCR with 60 Vbeta and 13 Jbeta primers. Sequencing was performed with immunoSEQ multiplex PCR; in TCRdb, only in-frame clones are kept and a portion is missing. This sample yields some 140,000 clones, of which approximately 10% are seen a single time; 5.5% to 8% belongs to the top ten. CDR3 size: 15 residues. Deletions cut 7 bases from V and 2 bases from J, with 15 bases between. CDR1 and CDR2 (germline): SGHNT, YYREEE (reference sequence). The source of this sequence is a woman aged 40-49 years in good health and CMV-seropositive. This chain joins TRBV5-4 and TRBJ2-2, with D possibly TRBD2 on 6 matching bases. Sequenced: PBMCs. CDR3 sequence reads: CASGGQGLNTGELFF. For the CDR3, the DNA is TGTGCCAGCGGAGGTCAGGGACTTAACACCGGGGAGCTGTTTTTT.